This T cell receptor beta chain was recorded in a study of blood T cell repertoires in COVID-19. Study context: Acute and convalescent COVID-19 samples came from the United States, Italy and Spain.

The germline gives CDR1 MNHEY, CDR2 SVGEGT. The CDR3 is 12 residues long, ends included. Assay used: immunoSEQ multiplex PCR; TCRdb lists only in-frame clones, some missing. The data contain about 110,000 clones, more than 70% of them singletons. This clone came up a few times. It is unclear where the CDR3 begins or ends on the DNA, so no DNA is shown, and the CDR3 is as TCRdb lists it. The source of this sequence is a human donor in a cohort sampled during active COVID-19. Sample: peripheral blood. The chain carries TRBV6-2 or TRBV6-3 and TRBJ2-7; no check of the table's D call, TRBD2, against the DNA was made. CDR3 loop: CASSYVGSGSIF.